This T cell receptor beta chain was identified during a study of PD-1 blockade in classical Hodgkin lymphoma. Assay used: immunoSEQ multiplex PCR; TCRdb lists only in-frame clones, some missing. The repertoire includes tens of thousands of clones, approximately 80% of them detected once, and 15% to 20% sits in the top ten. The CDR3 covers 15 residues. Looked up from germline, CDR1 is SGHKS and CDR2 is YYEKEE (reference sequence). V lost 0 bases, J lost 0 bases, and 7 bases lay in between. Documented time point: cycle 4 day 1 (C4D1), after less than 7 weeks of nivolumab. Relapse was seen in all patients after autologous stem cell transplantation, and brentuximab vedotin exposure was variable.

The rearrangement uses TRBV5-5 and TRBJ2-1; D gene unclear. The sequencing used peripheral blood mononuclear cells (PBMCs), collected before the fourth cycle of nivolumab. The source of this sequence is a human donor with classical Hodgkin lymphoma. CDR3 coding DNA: TGTGCCAGCAGCTTGGAGGGCAGCTCCTACAATGAGCAGTTCTTC. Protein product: CASSLEGSSYNEQFF.